This passage covers 14 T cell receptor beta chains from one sample sequenced in a study of blood T cell repertoires in COVID-19. Only in-frame clones appear in the TCRdb table, and some are missing; sequencing was by immunoSEQ multiplex PCR. In the table there are nearly 200,000 clones, around 81% of which are singletons. Input material: PBMCs or T cells enriched from blood (not recorded which). These receptor sequences come from a man aged 35-49 years who had recovered from COVID-19.

The V call is TRBV2, the J call TRBJ2-1, with TRBD2 identical over 7 bases. Unmatched junction bases numbered 5, after V lost 2 bases and J lost 1 base. CDR3 length: 16 residues. CDR1 SNHLY and CDR2 FYNNEI come from the germline V gene. CDR3 in amino acids: CASSERASGSYNEQFF. In nucleotides, the CDR3 is TGTGCCAGCAGTGAACGGGCTAGCGGATCCTACAATGAGCAGTTCTTC.

The J gene is TRBJ1-1, the V gene TRBV6-2 or TRBV6-3; D not certain. The germline V gene has CDR1 MNHEY and CDR2 SVGEGT. The CDR3 runs to 15 residues. Trimming removed 3 bases from V and 0 bases from J, with 11 bases in between. CDR3 amino acids: CASSYLRRMNTEAFF. CDR3 in DNA: TGTGCCAGCAGTTATTTGCGGAGGATGAACACTGAAGCTTTCTTT.

The chain couples TRBV5-6 to TRBJ1-5; no clear D gene. The CDR3 consists of 16 residues. Per germline, CDR1 SGHDT and CDR2 YYEEEE. V was clipped by 3 bases and J by 2 bases, with 15 bases between them. CDR3 residues: CASSSWPGIGNQPQHF. The CDR3 coding sequence is TGTGCCAGCAGCTCCTGGCCGGGGATCGGCAATCAGCCCCAGCATTTT.

The chain recombines TRBV3-1 (or the pseudogene TRBV3-2) with TRBJ1-2; D remains unclear. The CDR3 extends over 13 amino acids. Trimming took 3 bases from V and 3 from J, leaving 8 bases between them. Per germline, CDR1 LGHDT and CDR2 YNNKEL (reference sequence). The CDR3 reads CASSQVEYYGYTF. The CDR3 DNA sequence: TGTGCCAGCAGCCAGGTGGAGTACTATGGCTACACCTTC.

This sequence joins TRBV5-1 and TRBJ1-6; 10 positions match TRBD1. Germline-derived CDR1 and CDR2 are SGHRS and YFSETQ. The V segment lost 3 bases and the J segment 10 bases; nucleotides outside the gene matches: 4. CDR3 size: 14 residues. Here the CDR3 DNA reads TGCGCCAGCAGCTCGGGACAGGGGAGCTCACCCCTCCACTTT. The encoded protein is CASSSGQGSSPLHF.

The chain carries TRBV5-1 and TRBJ1-1; D is uncertain. The CDR3 runs to 13 residues. The germline gives CDR1 SGHRS, CDR2 YFSETQ. Trimming took off 4 bases at V and 1 base at J, with 8 bases between the two ends. CDR3 sequence (DNA): TGCGCCAGCAGCAACGGAGGGAACACTGAAGCTTTCTTT. Translated, it gives CASSNGGNTEAFF.

The J gene is TRBJ2-7, the V gene TRBV10-3, with no clear D. The CDR3 has 12 residues. Germline V gene lookup returns CDR1 ENHRY and CDR2 SYGVKD. The ends were cut back, 5 bases at V and 11 bases at J, with 16 bases in the middle. In nucleotides, the CDR3 is TGTGCCATCAGTCGGCCCTCTGGGCTGGAGTACTTC. Encoded protein: CAISRPSGLEYF.

The V and J genes are TRBV28 and TRBJ1-1, with D possibly TRBD1 on 6 matching bases. V gave up 5 bases and J gave up 14 bases, with 18 bases separating them. From germline, CDR1 is MDHEN and CDR2 SYDVKM. CDR3 size: 12 residues. The CDR3 region is CASSKETGREFF. In DNA, the CDR3 is TGTGCCAGCAGTAAGGAAACAGGGAGGGAGTTCTTT.

The chain is built from TRBV2 and TRBJ1-6; TRBD1 matches 8 bases. The germline V gene has CDR1 SNHLY and CDR2 FYNNEI. J gave up 5 bases and V 6 bases, and 0 bases lay outside the gene matches. This CDR3 spans 13 amino acids. The CDR3 here is CASRTGDNSPLHF. The CDR3 nucleotides read TGTGCCAGCAGGACAGGGGATAATTCACCCCTCCACTTT. Using reference TRBV2 and TRBJ1-6 for the parts outside the CDR3, the full variable domain is EPEVTQTPSHQVTQMGQEVILRCVPISNHLYFYWYRQILGQKVEFLVSFYNNEISEKSEIFDDQFSVERPDGSNFTLKIRSTKLEDSAMYFCASRTGDNSPLHFGNGTRLTVT.

The chain carries TRBV7-9 and TRBJ1-4; no reliable D call. Trimming left V 1 base short and J 7 bases short, with 13 bases between. Germline CDR1 reads SEHNR; CDR2 reads FQNEAQ (reference sequence). The CDR3 sequence is 15 residues long. CDR3 region: CASSLGQTLIEKLFF. CDR3 in DNA: TGTGCCAGCAGCTTAGGCCAGACATTAATTGAAAAACTGTTTTTT.

The chain joins TRBV28 to TRBJ1-1; 10 bases are shared with TRBD1. This CDR3 is 15 amino acids long. J lost 0 bases, V lost 4 bases, and 2 bases had no gene match. Germline-derived CDR1 and CDR2 are MDHEN and SYDVKM. CDR3 in amino acids: CASSWGQGLNTEAFF. CDR3 nucleotide sequence: TGTGCCAGCAGTTGGGGACAGGGGTTGAACACTGAAGCTTTCTTT.

The chain has TRBV7-9 and TRBJ2-1, with 11 positions matching TRBD2. CDR1 and CDR2 (germline): SEHNR, FQNEAQ (reference sequence). The CDR3 contains 17 residues. The trim removed 0 bases at V and 8 bases at J, leaving 9 bases unmatched. The CDR3 sequence: CASSLAWKTSGMDEQFF. The CDR3 DNA follows: TGTGCCAGCAGCTTAGCGTGGAAGACTAGCGGGATGGATGAGCAGTTCTTC.

The genes are TRBV10-3 and TRBJ1-2; tentatively, D is TRBD1 (5 bases). The CDR3 runs 16 residues. The ends were cut back, 4 bases at V and 6 bases at J, with 21 bases in the middle. Looked up from germline, CDR1 is ENHRY and CDR2 is SYGVKD. The DNA for the CDR3 is TGTGCCATCAGTGGATCCATAATAATAAGGGGTGATGGCTACACCTTC. Its protein is CAISGSIIIRGDGYTF.

This sequence joins TRBV30 and TRBJ2-7; 8 bases are a match to TRBD2. The CDR3 totals 13 residues. The junction had 9 bases not matched to a gene; V was cut back by 5 bases and J by 6 bases. Germline lookup yields CDR1 GTSNPN and CDR2 SVGIG (reference sequence). The CDR3 DNA is TGTGCCTGGGCCCAACAAACTAGCGGCGAGCAGTACTTC. Protein: CAWAQQTSGEQYF. Looking up the rest from reference TRBV30 and TRBJ2-7 gives the full variable domain: SQTIHQWPATLVQPVGSPLSLECTVEGTSNPNLYWYRQAAGRGLQLLFYSVGIGQISSEVPQNLSASRPQDRQFILSSKKLLLSDSGFYLCAWAQQTSGEQYFGPGTRLTVT.